The rows below give T cell receptor beta chains drawn from one sample of a study of a mutant IDH1 vaccine in newly diagnosed glioma. Profiling relied on immunoSEQ multiplex PCR, and the TCRdb table lists in-frame clones only, not all of them. The profile covers approximately 110,000 clones, with roughly 90% appearing a single time and 0.6% to 0.75% taken by the ten largest. Their recognized antigens are unknown. Specimen: PBMCs, collected from a glioma patient whose treatment included an IDH1 peptide vaccine. Source of these receptors: a woman between 45 and 60 years old with glioma. Each CDR3 is given with its conserved first and last residue. A D gene is named only where the DNA matches it firmly. Only part of the rows carry a size: once, few, many, or a class if the clone is expanded.

TRBV10-1	.	.	TRBJ2-5	TGCGCCAGCAGTAATTTAGGGGAGACCCAGTACTTC	CASSNLGETQYF
TRBV12-5	.	TRBD1	TRBJ2-3	TGTGCTAGTGGAACGGGACAGGCGAGTATTAGCACAGATACGCAGTATTTT	CASGTGQASISTDTQYF
TRBV5-4	once	.	TRBJ2-7	TGTGCCAGCAGCGCGACCTACGAGCAGTACTTC	CASSATYEQYF
TRBV19	.	TRBD2	TRBJ2-1	TGTGCCAGTCGAAGCGGGAGGGGTGGAGATGAGCAGTTCTTC	CASRSGRGGDEQFF
TRBV5-1	.	TRBD2	TRBJ2-3	TGCGCCAGCAGCACGGGACTAGCGGGGATCACAGATACGCAGTATTTT	CASSTGLAGITDTQYF
TRBV21-1	.	.	TRBJ2-7	TGTGCCAGCAGTCCCGCGGCGGGGGGCTCCTACGAGCAGTACTTC	CASSPAAGGSYEQYF
TRBV9	.	TRBD2	TRBJ2-3	TGTGCCAGCAGCGTCAGACTAGCGGTCACAGATACGCAGTATTTT	CASSVRLAVTDTQYF
TRBV2	.	TRBD1	TRBJ1-2	TGTGCCAGCAATCGGGACAGTAATGGCTACACCTTC	CASNRDSNGYTF
TRBV27	.	.	TRBJ2-1	TGTGCCAGCAGTCCCCGAGGGGCTGAAGAGCAGTTCTTC	CASSPRGAEEQFF
TRBV7-2	.	TRBD1	TRBJ1-3	TGTGCCAGCAGCTTAAATGGCCCGACAGGGTTCTCTGGAAACACCATATATTTT	CASSLNGPTGFSGNTIYF
TRBV10-3	.	.	TRBJ2-5	TGTGCCATCAGCGGGGCCTCGTGGGGAGAGACCCAGTACTTC	CAISGASWGETQYF
TRBV20-1	.	.	TRBJ2-2	TGCAGTGCTACGAACACCGGGGAGCTGTTTTTT	CSATNTGELFF
TRBV6-5	.	.	TRBJ1-5	TGTGCCAGCAGCCCCCAGTTTAATAGCAATCAGCCCCAGCATTTT	CASSPQFNSNQPQHF
TRBV7-8	.	.	TRBJ2-1	TGTGCCAGCAGCTTAGCGGGCCCCGGTGCAGACGCGTACAATGAGCAGTTCTTC	CASSLAGPGADAYNEQFF
TRBV27	once	.	TRBJ2-3	TGTGCCAGCAGTTCTCCCCCGGATACGCAGTATTTT	CASSSPPDTQYF
TRBV6-4	.	.	TRBJ2-2	TGTGCCAGCAGTGCCAGAGTTGGAGGCGGGGAGCTGTTTTTT	CASSARVGGGELFF
TRBV19	.	.	TRBJ1-4	TGTGCCAGTAGTACCAACAGGGAGAAGAATGAAAAACTGTTTTTT	CASSTNREKNEKLFF
TRBV20-1	.	.	TRBJ2-7	TGCAGTGCCATGCAAGGGGGCGAGCAGTACTTC	CSAMQGGEQYF
TRBV11-2	.	.	TRBJ1-2	TGTGCCAGCAGCTCCCATGGAACGGGCTATGGCTACACCTTC	CASSSHGTGYGYTF
TRBV19	.	TRBD2	TRBJ2-3	TGTGCCAGTAGTATCAGCGCTTCCCTAGCGGGAGAAGGGTATACGCAGTATTTT	CASSISASLAGEGYTQYF